Listed below are T cell receptor beta chains from one sample, sequenced in a study of blood T cell repertoires in COVID-19. Clones were read by immunoSEQ multiplex PCR, and TCRdb kept only the in-frame ones, dropping some. The sample has around 15,000 clones, 85% to 90% seen once. Sequenced input: peripheral blood. The origin of the receptors is a woman in her 70s in a cohort sampled during active or convalescent COVID-19. Both conserved end residues are part of each CDR3. Each record gives: V gene, D gene, clone size, J gene, CDR3 DNA, CDR3 protein. A D gene is named only where the DNA matches it firmly. Only part of the rows carry a size: once, few, many, or a class if the clone is expanded.

>TRBV24-1|.|.|TRBJ2-2
TGTGCCACCAGTGATTTGGGGCATACGAACACCGGGGAGCTGTTTTTT
CATSDLGHTNTGELFF
>TRBV21-1|.|.|TRBJ1-1
TGTGCCAGCAGCAAAGTACCGGGTCCGATGACTGAAGCTTTCTTT
CASSKVPGPMTEAFF
>TRBV14|.|.|TRBJ2-7
TGTGCCAGCAGCCAAGGGAGGGGCCCCTACGAGCAGTACTTC
CASSQGRGPYEQYF
>TRBV28|.|.|TRBJ2-3
TGTGCCAGCAGTGTGGGGGGGGCCTATGGTACGCAGTATTTT
CASSVGGAYGTQYF
>TRBV7-2|TRBD2|.|TRBJ2-5
TGTGCCAGCAGCCTCGCAGGGGCTAGCGGGGGGACCCAGTACTTC
CASSLAGASGGTQYF
>TRBV6-5|TRBD2|.|TRBJ2-5
TGTGCCAGCAGGCTAGCGGGGGGACAAGAGACCCAGTACTTC
CASRLAGGQETQYF
>TRBV6-2/TRBV6-3|TRBD2|.|TRBJ2-5
TGTGCCAGCAGTTATTTTTGGCGGGGGTCACAAGAGACCCAGTACTTC
CASSYFWRGSQETQYF
>TRBV30|.|.|TRBJ1-1
TGTGCCTGGAGGGGGCCTGAAGCTTTCTTT
CAWRGPEAFF
>TRBV2|.|.|TRBJ1-5
TGTGCCAGCACCAGGGCCAGCAATCAGCCCCAGCATTTT
CASTRASNQPQHF
>TRBV15|TRBD1|.|TRBJ1-5
TGTGCCACCAGCACCGCGGTCAGGGGGCTCAATCAGCCCCAGCATTTT
CATSTAVRGLNQPQHF
>TRBV7-2|.|.|TRBJ2-4
TGTGCCAGCAGCTTAGGCGGTGGAGGGCCAGCCAAAAACATTCAGTACTTC
CASSLGGGGPAKNIQYF
>TRBV7-9|.|.|TRBJ1-1
TGTGCCAGCAGCTTATTGACTAATGGGGCTTTCTTT
CASSLLTNGAFF
>TRBV4-1|.|.|TRBJ1-1
TGCGCCAGCAGCCAAAAGGGGGGGACCATGAACACTGAAGCTTTCTTT
CASSQKGGTMNTEAFF
>TRBV5-6|.|.|TRBJ1-2
TGCGCCAGCAGCTTTAACCAGGGCCGGGGCTACACCTTC
CASSFNQGRGYTF
>TRBV27|TRBD1|.|TRBJ2-7
TGTGCCAGCAGTTTGACTCGGGACAGGGCTTGGGAGCAGTACTTC
CASSLTRDRAWEQYF
>TRBV2|TRBD1|.|TRBJ2-1
TGTGCCAGCAGCTCGGCCGGGACAGGGTGGAATGAGCAGTTCTTC
CASSSAGTGWNEQFF
>TRBV9|TRBD1|once|TRBJ1-3
TGTGCCAGCAGTCGGGACAGCAATTCTGGAAACACCATATATTTT
CASSRDSNSGNTIYF
>TRBV7-2|TRBD2|.|TRBJ2-2
TGTGCCAGCAGTTCGGGACTAGCGGTGACGAACACCGGGGAGCTGTTTTTT
CASSSGLAVTNTGELFF
>TRBV3-1/TRBV3-2|TRBD1|.|TRBJ1-2
TGTGCCAGCAGCCGGAGCAGGGGGAACTATGGCTACACCTTC
CASSRSRGNYGYTF
>TRBV30|TRBD1|once|TRBJ1-1
TGTGCCTGGAGTCGGGACAGCACTGAAGCTTTCTTT
CAWSRDSTEAFF
>TRBV28|.|.|TRBJ2-7
TGTGCCAGCAGTTTATTGCAGGGAATAGGGTACGAGCAGTACTTC
CASSLLQGIGYEQYF
>TRBV19|TRBD1|.|TRBJ1-6
TGTGCCAGTAGTAGACGACAGGGGGCGGAATCACCCCTCCACTTT
CASSRRQGAESPLHF
>TRBV10-3|TRBD1|.|TRBJ1-3
TGTGCCATCAGTGCGTGGGACAGTGGAAACACCATATATTTT
CAISAWDSGNTIYF
>TRBV5-4|TRBD2|.|TRBJ2-2
TGTGCCAGCAGTCGACTAGCGGGGGCTACCACCGGGGAGCTGTTTTTT
CASSRLAGATTGELFF
>TRBV5-6|.|.|TRBJ1-2
TGTGCCAGCAGCCCGTCGACTGGTGCTCGCTACACCTTC
CASSPSTGARYTF
>TRBV7-8|TRBD2|.|TRBJ2-7
TGTGCCAGCAGCTTACCAGCGGGGGGCCGTAGCTCCTACGAGCAGTACTTC
CASSLPAGGRSSYEQYF
>TRBV7-2|TRBD2|once|TRBJ2-3
TGTGCCAGCAGCACCGGGACTAGCGGGGGGAGCACAGATACGCAGTATTTT
CASSTGTSGGSTDTQYF
>TRBV28|.|.|TRBJ2-3
TGTGCCAGCAGTTTAAGGTGGGGCATAGATACGCAGTATTTT
CASSLRWGIDTQYF
>TRBV4-3|.|.|TRBJ1-4
TGCGCCAGCAGCACATCTTGGGCGGGGGCTAATGAAAAACTGTTTTTT
CASSTSWAGANEKLFF
>TRBV30|.|.|TRBJ1-6
TGTGCCGGGCAGGGGAGTAATTCACCCCTCCACTTT
CAGQGSNSPLHF
>TRBV30|.|.|TRBJ1-2
TGTGCCTGGAGTGTACCGCAGGGGATGTTCTATGGCTACACCTTC
CAWSVPQGMFYGYTF
>TRBV10-2|TRBD1|.|TRBJ2-1
TGCGCCAGCAAGGGGGACAGGGGTTCCGACCCCGACAATGAGCAGTTCTTC
CASKGDRGSDPDNEQFF
>TRBV7-6|.|.|TRBJ2-1
TGTGCCAGCAGCTCCCAATTAGCGGATAGCTCCTACAATGAGCAGTTCTTC
CASSSQLADSSYNEQFF
>TRBV12-3/TRBV12-4|TRBD1|.|TRBJ2-3
TGTGCCAGCACCAGGGACAGGGGGGATACGCAGTATTTT
CASTRDRGDTQYF
>TRBV7-2|.|.|TRBJ2-3
TGTGCCAGCAGTACCGAGCGGCGGCCACTCTATACGCAGTATTTT
CASSTERRPLYTQYF
>TRBV12-5|TRBD1|.|TRBJ2-7
TGTGCTAGTGGTTTGGTCAGCAGGGGGTCCTACGAGCAGTACTTC
CASGLVSRGSYEQYF
>TRBV27|.|.|TRBJ1-4
TGTGCCAGCAGCCTTAGAAGTACTAATGAAAAACTGTTTTTT
CASSLRSTNEKLFF
>TRBV10-3|TRBD1|.|TRBJ2-1
TGTGCCATCAGTGAGTCGTACAGGGGGGATGAGCAGTTCTTC
CAISESYRGDEQFF
>TRBV28|.|.|TRBJ1-1
TGTGCCAGTGCAGGGATGAACACTGAAGCTTTCTTT
CASAGMNTEAFF
>TRBV5-1|.|.|TRBJ1-4
TGCGCCAGCAGCCTACTCGGTAGTGGGGCGGAAAAACTGTTTTTT
CASSLLGSGAEKLFF
>TRBV19|.|.|TRBJ1-5
TGTGCCAGTAGTCAGGGGAAGGGCAATCAGCCCCAGCATTTT
CASSQGKGNQPQHF
>TRBV5-6|.|.|TRBJ2-7
TGTGCCAGCAGCTTGGAACAGGTTGCCACCTACGAGCAGTACTTC
CASSLEQVATYEQYF
>TRBV5-1|.|.|TRBJ2-5
TGCGCCAGCAGCTTACAGGGGAGGGAGACCCAGTACTTC
CASSLQGRETQYF
>TRBV28|.|.|TRBJ1-5
TGTGCCAGCAGACCGACACAGAGCAATCAGCCCCAGCATTTT
CASRPTQSNQPQHF
>TRBV6-5|.|.|TRBJ1-5
TGTGCCAGCAGTCTGCATAGGGGAAGCAATCAGCCCCAGCATTTT
CASSLHRGSNQPQHF
>TRBV28|.|.|TRBJ1-2
TGTGCCAGCACCCCGGTGGGGGGGCAATACTATGGCTACACCTTC
CASTPVGGQYYGYTF
>TRBV4-1|.|.|TRBJ2-4
TGCGCCAGCAGCCAAAACAATCTGGGCAGCATTCAGTACTTC
CASSQNNLGSIQYF
>TRBV7-6|TRBD2|.|TRBJ2-1
TGTGCCAGCAGCTTAGTGGGACTAGCGGAAAGCTCCTACAATGAGCAGTTCTTC
CASSLVGLAESSYNEQFF
>TRBV19|TRBD2|once|TRBJ2-3
TGTGCCAGTAGAAATAGCGGGGGGGCCTTAGATACGCAGTATTTT
CASRNSGGALDTQYF
>TRBV18|TRBD1|.|TRBJ1-2
TGTGCCAGCTCACCGGGGACAGACCTCTATGGCTACACCTTC
CASSPGTDLYGYTF
>TRBV7-2|TRBD1|.|TRBJ1-1
TGTGCCAGCAGCTTAGGAGGAGCAGGGGGAGACCCGAACACTGAAGCTTTCTTT
CASSLGGAGGDPNTEAFF
>TRBV7-9|.|.|TRBJ1-2
TGTGCCAGCAGCTTAGGTGCAAGGACTGTCGATGGCTACACCTTC
CASSLGARTVDGYTF
>TRBV7-7|.|.|TRBJ2-7
TGTGCCAGCAGCTTAGCGGCAGGGGACACCTACGAGCAGTACTTC
CASSLAAGDTYEQYF